The 17 T cell receptor beta chains below were found in one sample sequenced in a study of cytomegalovirus exposure and HLA in healthy donors. Some clones are missing from TCRdb's copy, which holds only in-frame ones; the method was immunoSEQ multiplex PCR. The data contain around 150,000 clones, about 95% of them singletons. The sequenced material came from PBMCs. The receptor set was obtained from a woman aged 18-29 years in good health and CMV-seronegative.

This sequence joins TRBV27 and TRBJ2-7, with TRBD1 as a possible D gene (5 bases). The CDR3 spans 14 residues. From germline, CDR1 is MNHEY and CDR2 SMNVEV (reference sequence). V was pared by 6 bases and J by 3 bases, with 15 bases between. CDR3 region: CASSEAGQLYEQYF. DNA of the CDR3: TGTGCCAGCAGCGAAGCTGGACAACTCTACGAGCAGTACTTC.

The V call is TRBV4-1, the J call TRBJ1-1, with 7 bases matching TRBD1. Germline V gene data show CDR1 as MGHRA and CDR2 as YSYEKL. Trimming at V came to 1 base and at J to 1 base, leaving 6 bases not matched to a gene. The CDR3 runs 16 residues. The CDR3 protein is CASSQAGSGGNTEAFF. CDR3 coding DNA: TGCGCCAGCAGCCAAGCCGGATCAGGGGGGAACACTGAAGCTTTCTTT.

This chain joins TRBV11-2 and TRBJ2-7; 8 bases fit TRBD2. The CDR3 totals 16 residues. Losses at the gene ends were 1 base for V and 4 bases for J; bases not matched to a gene: 9. Germline V gene sequence: CDR1 SGHAT, CDR2 FQNNGV. Here the CDR3 reads CASSLAGGGGLYEQYF. The CDR3 DNA reads as TGTGCCAGCAGCTTAGCCGGGGGGGGTGGCCTTTACGAGCAGTACTTC.

The genes are TRBV4-2 and TRBJ1-6; D uncertain. The CDR3 is made up of 15 amino acids. The V and J ends lost 4 bases and 4 bases respectively, with 11 bases between them. Germline V CDR1 and CDR2: LGHNA, YNFKEQ. DNA for the CDR3: TGTGCCAGCAGCCGTGAGGAGTCTTATAATTCACCCCTCCACTTT. Its translation: CASSREESYNSPLHF.

The chain is built from TRBV10-3 and TRBJ1-6, with 10 nucleotides matching TRBD1. This CDR3 region has 14 residues. The germline CDR1 and CDR2 sequences are ENHRY and SYGVKD. V was clipped by 6 bases and J by 7 bases; unmatched bases: 3. The CDR3 DNA is TGTGCCATCAGAGGGACAGGGGCGAATTCACCCCTCCACTTT. This sequence encodes CAIRGTGANSPLHF.

The chain carries TRBV7-3 and TRBJ1-1; tentatively, D is TRBD1 (6 bases). CDR3 length: 13 residues. V lost 5 bases, J lost 1 base, and 8 bases lay in between. The germline CDR1 and CDR2 sequences are SGHTA and FQGTGA. CDR3 region: CASSQQGNTEAFF. The CDR3 DNA reads TGTGCCAGCAGCCAACAGGGGAACACTGAAGCTTTCTTT.

The J gene is TRBJ2-3, the V gene TRBV25-1, with D possibly TRBD2 on 5 matching bases. The length of the CDR3 is 13 residues. The germline V and J ends were trimmed by 4 bases and 6 bases, with 11 bases remaining between them. Germline V CDR1 and CDR2: MGHDK, SYGVNS. CDR3 in DNA: TGTGCCAGCAGTGCGGCGGGCAGGGATACGCAGTATTTT. Translation: CASSAAGRDTQYF.

The chain links TRBV9 to TRBJ2-5; 12 bases are shared with TRBD2. The J segment lost 5 bases and the V segment lost 2 bases, leaving 4 bases of the junction unmatched. CDR3 size: 15 residues. Germline CDR1 is SGDLS and CDR2 is YYNGEE. The CDR3 DNA reads as TGTGCCAGCAGCGTCTCCGGGACTAGCGGGGAGACCCAGTACTTC. Its translation is CASSVSGTSGETQYF.

This clone appeared a single time. CDR3 in amino acids: CASSSSGTGGYEQYF. CDR3 in DNA: TGTGCCAGCAGCTCCTCCGGGACAGGGGGCTACGAGCAGTACTTC. This chain uses TRBV11-2 with TRBJ2-7, with 11 bases fitting TRBD1. Germline assignment: CDR1 SGHAT and CDR2 FQNNGV. CDR3 length equals 15 residues. Trimming cost V 4 bases and J 3 bases; bases outside gene matches: 5.

The chain joins TRBV7-9 to TRBJ2-5; TRBD1 matches 8 bases. The V gene's germline CDR1 is SEHNR and CDR2 FQNEAQ (reference sequence). Trimming cost V 5 bases and J 1 base; bases outside gene matches: 6. The CDR3 covers 15 residues. CDR3 bases: TGTGCCAGCAGCCTAAAGACAGGGGTCCAAGAGACCCAGTACTTC. This translates into CASSLKTGVQETQYF.

The chain employs TRBV4-3 and TRBJ2-3; D uncertain. The CDR3 covers 13 residues. Germline CDR1 LGHNA, CDR2 YSLEER. Trimming cost V 4 bases and J 2 bases, with 7 bases left between them. The CDR3 reads CASSPYLTDTQYF. The CDR3 bases are TGCGCCAGCAGCCCTTATCTCACAGATACGCAGTATTTT.

CDR3 nucleotide sequence: TGCGCCAGCAGCCCGGGGACAGGGCCCTACAATGAGCAGTTCTTC. Amino acid sequence: CASSPGTGPYNEQFF. This sequence joins TRBV5-1 and TRBJ2-1, with 9 bases aligning to TRBD1. The J segment lost 2 bases and the V segment lost 4 bases, leaving 4 bases of the junction unmatched. CDR1 is SGHRS, CDR2 YFSETQ, per germline. The CDR3 runs 15 residues.

This clone was seen only once. The gene calls are TRBV18 and TRBJ2-5, with 8 bases aligning to TRBD1. V lost 7 bases and J lost 3; bases outside the gene matches: 7. From germline, CDR1 is KGHSH and CDR2 LQKENI. This CDR3 is built from 14 residues. CDR3 region: CASCCHRGEETQYF. The DNA of the CDR3 is TGTGCCAGCTGCTGCCACAGGGGGGAAGAGACCCAGTACTTC. The complete variable domain, with remaining parts taken from reference TRBV18 and TRBJ2-5, reads NAGVMQNPRHLVRRRGQEARLRCSPMKGHSHVYWYRQLPEEGLKFMVYLQKENIIDESGMPKERFSAEFPKEGPSILRIQQVVRGDSAAYFCASCCHRGEETQYFGPGTRLLVL.

V gene TRBV7-9 combines with J gene TRBJ2-2, with 11 bases fitting TRBD1. V was pared by 5 bases and J by 3 bases, with 2 bases of the junction left unmatched. Germline V gene sequence: CDR1 SEHNR, CDR2 FQNEAQ (reference sequence). This CDR3 has 15 amino acids. The chain's CDR3 is CASSLGQGDTGELFF. The CDR3 DNA is TGTGCCAGCAGCCTGGGACAGGGGGACACCGGGGAGCTGTTTTTT.

This chain connects TRBV16 to TRBJ1-4; maybe TRBD1 (6 bases). This CDR3 region has 14 residues. Trimming took off 8 bases at V and 2 bases at J, with 12 bases between the two ends. Germline CDR1 KGHSY, CDR2 FQNENV. This CDR3 is CASWTGGTNEKLFF. In DNA form, the CDR3 reads TGTGCCAGCTGGACTGGGGGCACTAATGAAAAACTGTTTTTT.

Only one count was recorded for this clone. CDR3: CASSIIGQGPITLHF. The CDR3 DNA reads as TGTGCCAGTAGTATCATCGGTCAGGGGCCAATCACCCTCCACTTT. This chain uses TRBV19 with TRBJ1-6, with D perhaps matching TRBD1 (6 bases). V shed 3 bases and J shed 14 bases, with 20 bases lying between them. Germline assignment: CDR1 LNHDA and CDR2 SQIVND (reference sequence). This CDR3 is built from 15 residues.

This sequence joins TRBV5-4 and TRBJ1-2, with 8 bases that match TRBD1. Germline V gene data show CDR1 as SGHNT and CDR2 as YYREEE (reference sequence). The CDR3 has 13 residues. The J segment lost 2 bases and the V segment lost 4 bases, leaving 1 base of the junction unmatched. CDR3 sequence: CASSRDRNYGYTF. DNA for the CDR3: TGTGCCAGCAGCAGGGACAGGAACTATGGCTACACCTTC.